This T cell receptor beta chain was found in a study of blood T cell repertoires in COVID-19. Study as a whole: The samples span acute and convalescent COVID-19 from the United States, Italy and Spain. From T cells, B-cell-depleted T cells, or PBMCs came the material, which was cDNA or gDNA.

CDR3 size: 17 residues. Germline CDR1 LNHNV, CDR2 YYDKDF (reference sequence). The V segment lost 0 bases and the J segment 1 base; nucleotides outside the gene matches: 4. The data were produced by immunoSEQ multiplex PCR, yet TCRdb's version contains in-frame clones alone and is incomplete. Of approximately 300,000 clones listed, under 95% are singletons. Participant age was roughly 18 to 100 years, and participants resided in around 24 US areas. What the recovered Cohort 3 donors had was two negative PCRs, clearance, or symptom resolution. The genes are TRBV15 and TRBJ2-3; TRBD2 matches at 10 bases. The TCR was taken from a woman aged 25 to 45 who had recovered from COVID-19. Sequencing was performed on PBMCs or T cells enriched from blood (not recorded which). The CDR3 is CATSREASGSGTDTQYF. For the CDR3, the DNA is TGTGCCACCAGCAGAGAGGCTAGCGGGAGTGGCACAGATACGCAGTATTTT. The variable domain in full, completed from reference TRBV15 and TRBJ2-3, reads DAMVIQNPRYQVTQFGKPVTLSCSQTLNHNVMYWYQQKSSQAPKLLFHYYDKDFNNEADTPDNFQSRRPNTSFCFLDIRSPGLGDTAMYLCATSREASGSGTDTQYFGPGTRLTVL.